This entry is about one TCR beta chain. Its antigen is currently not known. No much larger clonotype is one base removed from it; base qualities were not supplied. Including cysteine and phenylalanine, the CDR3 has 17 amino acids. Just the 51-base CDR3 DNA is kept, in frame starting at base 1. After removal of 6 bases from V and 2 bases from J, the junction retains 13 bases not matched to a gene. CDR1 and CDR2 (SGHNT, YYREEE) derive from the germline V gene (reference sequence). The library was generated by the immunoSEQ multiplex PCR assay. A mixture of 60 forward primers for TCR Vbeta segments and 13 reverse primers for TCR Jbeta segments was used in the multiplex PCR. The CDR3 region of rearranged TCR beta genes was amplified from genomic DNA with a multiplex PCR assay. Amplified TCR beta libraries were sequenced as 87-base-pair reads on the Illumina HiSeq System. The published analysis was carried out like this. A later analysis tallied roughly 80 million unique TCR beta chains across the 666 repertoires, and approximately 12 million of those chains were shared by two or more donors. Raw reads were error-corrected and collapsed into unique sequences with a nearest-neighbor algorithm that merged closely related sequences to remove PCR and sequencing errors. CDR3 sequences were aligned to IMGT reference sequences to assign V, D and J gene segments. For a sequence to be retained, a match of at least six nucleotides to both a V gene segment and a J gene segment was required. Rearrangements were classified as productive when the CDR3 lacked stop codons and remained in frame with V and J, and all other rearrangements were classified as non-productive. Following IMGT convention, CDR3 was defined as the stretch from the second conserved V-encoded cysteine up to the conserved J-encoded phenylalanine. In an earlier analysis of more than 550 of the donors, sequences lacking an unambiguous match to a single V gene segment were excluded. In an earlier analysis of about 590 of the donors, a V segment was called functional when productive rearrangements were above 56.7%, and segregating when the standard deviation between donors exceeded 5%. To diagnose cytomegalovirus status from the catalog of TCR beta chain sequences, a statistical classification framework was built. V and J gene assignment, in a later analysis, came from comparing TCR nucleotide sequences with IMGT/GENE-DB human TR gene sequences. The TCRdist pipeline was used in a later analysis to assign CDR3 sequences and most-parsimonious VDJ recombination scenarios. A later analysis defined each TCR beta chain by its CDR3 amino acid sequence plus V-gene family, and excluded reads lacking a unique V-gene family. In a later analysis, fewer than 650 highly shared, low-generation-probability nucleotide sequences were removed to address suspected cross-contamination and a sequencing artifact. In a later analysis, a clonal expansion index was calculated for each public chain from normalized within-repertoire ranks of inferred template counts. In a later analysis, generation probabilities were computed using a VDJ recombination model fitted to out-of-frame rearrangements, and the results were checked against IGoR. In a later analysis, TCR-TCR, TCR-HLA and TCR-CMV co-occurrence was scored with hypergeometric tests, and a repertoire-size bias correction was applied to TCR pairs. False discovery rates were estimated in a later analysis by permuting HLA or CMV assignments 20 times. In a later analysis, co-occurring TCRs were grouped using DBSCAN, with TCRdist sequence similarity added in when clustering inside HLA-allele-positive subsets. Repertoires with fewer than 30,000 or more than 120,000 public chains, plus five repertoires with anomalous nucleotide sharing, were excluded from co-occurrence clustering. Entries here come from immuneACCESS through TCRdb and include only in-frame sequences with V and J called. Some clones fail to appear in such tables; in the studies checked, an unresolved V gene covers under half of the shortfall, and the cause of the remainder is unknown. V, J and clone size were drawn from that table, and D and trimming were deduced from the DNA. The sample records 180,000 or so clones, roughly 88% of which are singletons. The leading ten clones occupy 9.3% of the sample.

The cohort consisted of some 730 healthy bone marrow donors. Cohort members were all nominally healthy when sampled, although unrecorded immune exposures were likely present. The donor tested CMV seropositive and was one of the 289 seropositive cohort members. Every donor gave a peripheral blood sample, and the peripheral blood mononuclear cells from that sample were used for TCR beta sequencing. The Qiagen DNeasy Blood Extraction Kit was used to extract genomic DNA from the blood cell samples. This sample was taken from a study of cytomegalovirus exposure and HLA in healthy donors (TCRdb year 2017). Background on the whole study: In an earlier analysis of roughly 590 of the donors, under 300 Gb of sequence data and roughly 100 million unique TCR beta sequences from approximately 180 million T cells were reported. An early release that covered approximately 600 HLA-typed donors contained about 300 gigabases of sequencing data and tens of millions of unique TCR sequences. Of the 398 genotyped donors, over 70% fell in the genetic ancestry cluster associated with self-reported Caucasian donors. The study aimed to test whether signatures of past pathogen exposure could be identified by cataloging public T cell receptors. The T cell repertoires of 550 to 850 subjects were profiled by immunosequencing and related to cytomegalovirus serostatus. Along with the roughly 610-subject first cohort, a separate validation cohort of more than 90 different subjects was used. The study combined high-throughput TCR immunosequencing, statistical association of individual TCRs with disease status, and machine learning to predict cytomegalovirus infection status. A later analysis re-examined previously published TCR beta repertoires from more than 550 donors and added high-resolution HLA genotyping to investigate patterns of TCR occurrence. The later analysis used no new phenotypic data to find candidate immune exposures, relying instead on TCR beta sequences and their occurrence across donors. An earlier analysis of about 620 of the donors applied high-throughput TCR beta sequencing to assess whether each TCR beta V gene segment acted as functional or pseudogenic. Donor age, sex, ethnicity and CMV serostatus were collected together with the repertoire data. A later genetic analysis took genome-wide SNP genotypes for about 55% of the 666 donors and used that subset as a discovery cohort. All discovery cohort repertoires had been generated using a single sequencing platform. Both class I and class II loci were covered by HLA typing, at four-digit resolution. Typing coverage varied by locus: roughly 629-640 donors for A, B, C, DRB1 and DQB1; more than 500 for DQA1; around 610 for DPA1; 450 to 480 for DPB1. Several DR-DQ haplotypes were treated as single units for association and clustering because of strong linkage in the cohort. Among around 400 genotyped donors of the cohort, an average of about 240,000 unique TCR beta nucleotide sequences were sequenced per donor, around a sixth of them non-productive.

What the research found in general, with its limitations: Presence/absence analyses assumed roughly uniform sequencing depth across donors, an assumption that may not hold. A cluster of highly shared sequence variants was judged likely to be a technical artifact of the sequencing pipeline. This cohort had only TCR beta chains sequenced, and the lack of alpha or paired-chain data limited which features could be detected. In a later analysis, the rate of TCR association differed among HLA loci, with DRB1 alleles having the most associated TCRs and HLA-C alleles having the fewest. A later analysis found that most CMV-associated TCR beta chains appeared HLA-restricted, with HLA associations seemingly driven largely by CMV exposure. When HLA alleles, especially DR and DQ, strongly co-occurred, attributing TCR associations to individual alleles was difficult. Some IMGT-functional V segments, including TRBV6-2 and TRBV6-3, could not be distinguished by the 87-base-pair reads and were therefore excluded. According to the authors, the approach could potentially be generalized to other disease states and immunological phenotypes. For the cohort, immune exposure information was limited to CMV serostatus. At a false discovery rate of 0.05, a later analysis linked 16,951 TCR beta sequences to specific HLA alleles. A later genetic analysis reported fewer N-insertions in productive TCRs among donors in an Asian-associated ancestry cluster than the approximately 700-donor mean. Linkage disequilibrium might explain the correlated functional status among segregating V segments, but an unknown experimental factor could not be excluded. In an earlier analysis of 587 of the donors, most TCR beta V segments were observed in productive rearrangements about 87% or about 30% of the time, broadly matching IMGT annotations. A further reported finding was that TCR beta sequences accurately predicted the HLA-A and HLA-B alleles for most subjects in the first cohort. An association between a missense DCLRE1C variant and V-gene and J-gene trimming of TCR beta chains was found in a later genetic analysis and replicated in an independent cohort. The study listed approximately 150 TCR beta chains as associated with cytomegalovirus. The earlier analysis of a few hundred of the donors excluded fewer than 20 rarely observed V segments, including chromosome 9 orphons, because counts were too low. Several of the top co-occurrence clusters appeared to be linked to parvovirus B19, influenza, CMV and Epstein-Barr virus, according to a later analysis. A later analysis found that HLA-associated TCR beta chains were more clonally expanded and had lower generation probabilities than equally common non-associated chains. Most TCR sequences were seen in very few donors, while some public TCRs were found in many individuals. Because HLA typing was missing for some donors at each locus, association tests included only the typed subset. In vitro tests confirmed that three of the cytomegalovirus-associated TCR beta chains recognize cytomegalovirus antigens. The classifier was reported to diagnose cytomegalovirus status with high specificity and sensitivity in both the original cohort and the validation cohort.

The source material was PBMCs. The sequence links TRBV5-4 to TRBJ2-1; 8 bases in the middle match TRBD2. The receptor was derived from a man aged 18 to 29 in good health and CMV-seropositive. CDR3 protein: CASTPGGGGIPYNEQFF. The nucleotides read TGTGCCAGCACCCCGGGGGGCGGGGGGATACCCTACAATGAGCAGTTCTTC.